This T cell receptor beta chain was obtained from a study of T cells after yellow fever vaccination. Points from the study as a whole: Reappearance after the booster was seen for most primary-vaccination clones, at approximately 97% CD4 and more than 80% CD8.

TCRdb re-analysed the 5' RACE reads in MiXCR, keeping a single row per CDR3 protein. In the table there are 300,000 to 400,000 distinct CDR3 sequences, 8.1% of which are singletons. Comments on this clonotype: What it binds is unknown.

The TCR was taken from a man younger than 35 who received the YFV17D yellow fever vaccine. The sample in question was PBMCs, obtained more than 35 days after the first yellow fever vaccination.

The CDR3 is CASSWVPTGDGYTF. CDR3 DNA sequence: TGTGCCAGCAGTTGGGTACCGACAGGGGATGGCTACACCTTC. V is TRBV12-3 or TRBV12-4 and J is TRBJ1-2; 8 nucleotides agree with TRBD1. The CDR3 totals 14 residues. The junction had 7 bases not matched to a gene; V was cut back by 4 bases and J by 6 bases.